The 5 T cell receptor beta chains listed next were all sequenced from one sample in a study of blood T cell repertoires in COVID-19. The repertoire was sequenced with immunoSEQ multiplex PCR; TCRdb's copy has only in-frame clones and lacks some. Of approximately 200,000 clones in the sample, around 80% were seen once. Sequenced input: PBMCs or T cells enriched from blood (not recorded which). Receptor source: a middle-aged woman with acute COVID-19.

The rearrangement links TRBV30 to TRBJ2-3, with 9 bases aligning to TRBD1. CDR3 size: 14 residues. Germline loops: CDR1 GTSNPN, CDR2 SVGIG (reference sequence). The ends lost 3 bases at V and 4 bases at J; junction bases unmatched: 5. The CDR3 reads CAWRSGDRADTQYF. The CDR3 nucleotides read TGTGCCTGGAGAAGTGGGGACAGGGCAGATACGCAGTATTTT.

The V and J genes are TRBV6-6 and TRBJ2-1; the match to TRBD2 covers 9 bases. The CDR3 is 17 amino acids. Germline CDR1 is MNHNY and CDR2 is SVGAGI (reference sequence). V was clipped by 5 bases and J by 2 bases; unmatched bases: 10. The CDR3, as DNA: TGTGCCAGCAGTCCGTCAGCGGGAGGTGGCCCCTACAATGAGCAGTTCTTC. Its translation is CASSPSAGGGPYNEQFF.

The rearrangement links TRBV6-5 to TRBJ1-1; D not resolved. The CDR3 is made up of 14 amino acids. V gave up 2 bases and J gave up 2 bases, with 9 bases separating them. From germline, CDR1 is MNHEY and CDR2 SVGAGI. CDR3 DNA: TGTGCCAGCAGTTACGCAGGCCCCAACACTGAAGCTTTCTTT. This codes for CASSYAGPNTEAFF.

This clone appeared a few times. The genes are TRBV21-1 and TRBJ1-2. TRBV21-1 has pseudogene status. CDR3 size: 19 residues. DNA for the CDR3: TGTGCCAGCAGCAAAGAATCGCGCGGAGGAACCCTTCGCGGCTATGGCTACACCTTC. It translates to CASSKESRGGTLRGYGYTF.

The chain combines TRBV18 with TRBJ1-3; D remains unclear. The CDR3 spans 15 residues. Germline V CDR1 and CDR2: KGHSH, LQKENI. V dropped 2 bases and J dropped 1 base, with 9 bases sitting between them. The CDR3 sequence is CASSPLGSSGNTIYF. Here the CDR3 DNA reads TGTGCCAGCTCACCATTGGGCAGTTCTGGAAACACCATATATTTT.